This T cell receptor (beta chain) is drawn from a study of post-analysis software for immune sequencing data. At the level of the study: Relapsing-remitting, secondary progressive and progressive-relapsing forms of multiple sclerosis all featured among disease courses.

Study-wide findings and caveats: By F measure, strong co-clustering occurred among samples prepared in the same batch. Relative to controls, patients had about 5 TRBV segments at higher frequency, with TRBV5-6, TRBV5-1 and TRBV20-1 among these. Normalized Chao1 diversity in multiple sclerosis patients fell significantly below that of controls.

This clonotype was detected a few times. Antigen specificity is unknown. Carried by the TCR beta cDNA libraries were unique molecular identifiers. Some 500,000 cDNA molecules were recovered from an input of 1 to 10 million T cells. Each CDR3 protein gets one entry after TCRdb re-called the PCR reads with MiXCR. The sample carries more than 450,000 distinct CDR3 sequences, around 40% recorded once. The CDR3 has 15 amino acids. With 4 bases removed from V and 6 bases from J, the gap between germline ends came to 16 bases. The V gene's germline CDR1 is SGHKS and CDR2 YYEKEE (reference sequence). The sequence was collected from a girl under 18 with multiple sclerosis. What was sequenced was blood. The rearrangement uses TRBV5-5 and TRBJ1-4; D ambiguous. In nucleotides, the CDR3 is TGTGCCAGCAGCCTAGGACCCCCGAGGGATGAAAAACTGTTTTTT. Protein sequence: CASSLGPPRDEKLFF.